A selection of T cell receptor beta chains follows, all from one sample in a study of blood T cell repertoires in COVID-19. The method was immunoSEQ multiplex PCR; TCRdb's version includes in-frame clones alone and lacks a portion of them. Here the sample spans 90,000 to 150,000 clones, 85% being singletons. The specimen sequenced was peripheral blood. These TCRs come from a man older than 75 with acute or convalescent COVID-19. The CDR3 runs from the conserved cysteine through the conserved F or W. The order of the fields is V gene, J gene, clone size, CDR3 length, D gene, CDR3 protein, CDR3 DNA. D genes are given only for firm matches. Expanded clones are given a class, and other clones once, few, many or no size at all.

v_gene: TRBV6-5
j_gene: TRBJ1-1
abundance: NA
len: 13
d_gene: NA
CDR3aa: CASRVPGSTEAFF
CDR3nt: TGTGCCAGCAGGGTCCCAGGGTCCACTGAAGCTTTCTTT

v_gene: TRBV7-9
j_gene: TRBJ2-7
abundance: NA
len: 15
d_gene: NA
CDR3aa: CASSRQGPTTYEQYF
CDR3nt: TGTGCCAGCAGCCGTCAGGGTCCCACCACCTACGAGCAGTACTTC

v_gene: TRBV5-1
j_gene: TRBJ2-2
abundance: once
len: 16
d_gene: NA
CDR3aa: CASSPKPPGQSGELFF
CDR3nt: TGCGCCAGCAGCCCCAAACCCCCGGGACAATCCGGGGAGCTGTTTTTT

v_gene: TRBV11-3
j_gene: TRBJ2-2
abundance: NA
len: 17
d_gene: TRBD1
CDR3aa: CASSLDGQGANTGELFF
CDR3nt: TGTGCCAGCAGCTTAGATGGGCAGGGGGCGAACACCGGGGAGCTGTTTTTT

v_gene: TRBV29-1
j_gene: TRBJ2-7
abundance: NA
len: 12
d_gene: NA
CDR3aa: CSVLRGKYEQYF
CDR3nt: TGCAGCGTTTTGCGGGGAAAGTACGAGCAGTACTTC

v_gene: TRBV2
j_gene: TRBJ1-4
abundance: once
len: 17
d_gene: TRBD1
CDR3aa: CASRRTGIPTTNEKLFF
CDR3nt: TGTGCCAGCCGAAGGACAGGGATCCCCACAACTAATGAAAAACTGTTTTTT

v_gene: TRBV19
j_gene: TRBJ1-1
abundance: NA
len: 14
d_gene: NA
CDR3aa: CASSIDPQDTEAFF
CDR3nt: TGTGCCAGTAGTATAGACCCCCAGGACACTGAAGCTTTCTTT

v_gene: TRBV19
j_gene: TRBJ1-5
abundance: NA
len: 16
d_gene: TRBD1
CDR3aa: CASSTRQGSSAQPQHF
CDR3nt: TGTGCCAGTAGTACCAGACAGGGCTCGTCGGCGCAGCCCCAGCATTTT

v_gene: TRBV7-3
j_gene: TRBJ2-1
abundance: NA
len: 13
d_gene: NA
CDR3aa: CASSFMGADEQFF
CDR3nt: TGTGCCAGCAGTTTTATGGGGGCGGATGAGCAGTTCTTC

v_gene: TRBV5-1
j_gene: TRBJ2-2
abundance: NA
len: 15
d_gene: TRBD2
CDR3aa: CASSREADGTGELFF
CDR3nt: TGCGCCAGCAGCCGGGAGGCGGACGGTACCGGGGAGCTGTTTTTT

v_gene: TRBV24-1
j_gene: TRBJ2-2
abundance: few
len: 15
d_gene: NA
CDR3aa: CATSDSGVGTGELFF
CDR3nt: TGTGCCACCAGTGACTCAGGGGTTGGCACCGGGGAGCTGTTTTTT

v_gene: TRBV25-1
j_gene: TRBJ1-1
abundance: NA
len: 16
d_gene: TRBD1
CDR3aa: CASSDPRQGADTEAFF
CDR3nt: TGTGCCAGCAGTGACCCTCGCCAGGGGGCGGACACTGAAGCTTTCTTT

v_gene: TRBV29-1
j_gene: TRBJ1-2
abundance: NA
len: 13
d_gene: TRBD1
CDR3aa: CSASPGQGDGYTF
CDR3nt: TGCAGCGCAAGCCCGGGACAGGGGGATGGCTACACCTTC

v_gene: TRBV5-1
j_gene: TRBJ2-2
abundance: few
len: 13
d_gene: NA
CDR3aa: CASSSRGDGELFF
CDR3nt: TGCGCCAGCAGCTCTAGGGGTGACGGGGAGCTGTTTTTT

v_gene: TRBV6-2/TRBV6-3
j_gene: TRBJ2-5
abundance: NA
len: 16
d_gene: TRBD2
CDR3aa: CASSYPTTSGQETQYF
CDR3nt: TGTGCCAGCAGTTACCCCACAACTAGCGGACAAGAGACCCAGTACTTC

v_gene: TRBV28
j_gene: TRBJ1-2
abundance: NA
len: 16
d_gene: TRBD1
CDR3aa: CASSLSGAGGNYGYTF
CDR3nt: TGTGCCAGCAGTTTATCCGGGGCAGGGGGTAACTATGGCTACACCTTC

v_gene: TRBV5-5
j_gene: TRBJ1-2
abundance: NA
len: 15
d_gene: NA
CDR3aa: CASSLDGKRAGGYTF
CDR3nt: TGTGCCAGCAGCTTGGATGGGAAGCGGGCGGGCGGCTACACCTTC

v_gene: TRBV28
j_gene: TRBJ2-1
abundance: few
len: 13
d_gene: NA
CDR3aa: CASSLSGVVEQFF
CDR3nt: TGTGCCAGCAGTTTATCAGGGGTGGTTGAGCAGTTCTTC

v_gene: TRBV28
j_gene: TRBJ1-2
abundance: NA
len: 18
d_gene: TRBD1
CDR3aa: CASSLLRTGGYPNYGYTF
CDR3nt: TGTGCCAGCAGTTTACTCCGGACAGGGGGATACCCTAACTATGGCTACACCTTC

v_gene: TRBV5-6
j_gene: TRBJ2-1
abundance: NA
len: 13
d_gene: NA
CDR3aa: CASSLVGGNEQFF
CDR3nt: TGTGCCAGCAGCTTGGTGGGGGGCAATGAGCAGTTCTTC

v_gene: TRBV18
j_gene: TRBJ2-6
abundance: NA
len: 17
d_gene: NA
CDR3aa: CASSTQQLSSGANVLTF
CDR3nt: TGTGCCAGCTCCACCCAACAGCTTAGCTCTGGGGCCAACGTCCTGACTTTC

v_gene: TRBV2
j_gene: TRBJ1-2
abundance: NA
len: 14
d_gene: TRBD1
CDR3aa: CASSEQGAKYGYTF
CDR3nt: TGTGCCAGCAGCGAACAGGGGGCGAAATATGGCTACACCTTC

v_gene: TRBV5-1
j_gene: TRBJ2-5
abundance: NA
len: 17
d_gene: TRBD1
CDR3aa: CASSLAGTGMGQETQYF
CDR3nt: TGCGCCAGCAGCTTGGCGGGGACAGGGATGGGGCAAGAGACCCAGTACTTC

v_gene: TRBV7-7
j_gene: TRBJ2-2
abundance: NA
len: 15
d_gene: NA
CDR3aa: CASSLGAYDTGELFF
CDR3nt: TGTGCCAGCAGCTTAGGAGCGTACGACACCGGGGAGCTGTTTTTT

v_gene: TRBV6-2/TRBV6-3
j_gene: TRBJ1-2
abundance: NA
len: 14
d_gene: NA
CDR3aa: CASSQPPGHSGYTF
CDR3nt: TGTGCCAGCAGTCAACCCCCGGGACATTCTGGCTACACCTTC

v_gene: TRBV7-2
j_gene: TRBJ2-2
abundance: NA
len: 15
d_gene: TRBD2
CDR3aa: CASSFGLAGVRELFF
CDR3nt: TGTGCCAGCAGCTTCGGACTAGCGGGAGTGAGGGAGCTGTTTTTT

v_gene: TRBV13
j_gene: TRBJ1-5
abundance: NA
len: 12
d_gene: NA
CDR3aa: CASSTFNQPQHF
CDR3nt: TGTGCCAGCAGCACATTCAATCAGCCCCAGCATTTT

v_gene: TRBV12-3/TRBV12-4
j_gene: TRBJ2-5
abundance: NA
len: 13
d_gene: NA
CDR3aa: CASSFAGYETQYF
CDR3nt: TGTGCCAGCAGTTTTGCAGGGTACGAGACCCAGTACTTC

v_gene: TRBV6-5
j_gene: TRBJ2-2
abundance: once
len: 12
d_gene: NA
CDR3aa: CASSYSEGRLFF
CDR3nt: TGTGCCAGCAGTTACTCGGAGGGTAGGCTGTTTTTT

v_gene: TRBV19
j_gene: TRBJ1-1
abundance: once
len: 14
d_gene: NA
CDR3aa: CASRDRVMNTEAFF
CDR3nt: TGTGCCAGTAGAGACAGAGTTATGAACACTGAAGCTTTCTTT

v_gene: TRBV7-8
j_gene: TRBJ2-2
abundance: NA
len: 19
d_gene: TRBD2
CDR3aa: CASSFTRRLAGEATGELFF
CDR3nt: TGTGCCAGCAGCTTTACAAGACGACTAGCGGGAGAGGCCACCGGGGAGCTGTTTTTT

v_gene: TRBV6-6
j_gene: TRBJ1-5
abundance: NA
len: 16
d_gene: TRBD1
CDR3aa: CASSRYPATGAQPQHF
CDR3nt: TGTGCCAGCAGTCGATACCCCGCGACAGGGGCTCAACCCCAGCATTTT

v_gene: TRBV29-1
j_gene: TRBJ1-1
abundance: NA
len: 13
d_gene: TRBD1
CDR3aa: CSGGTGTSTEAFF
CDR3nt: TGCAGCGGTGGGACAGGGACTTCGACTGAAGCTTTCTTT

v_gene: TRBV12-3/TRBV12-4
j_gene: TRBJ1-2
abundance: NA
len: 12
d_gene: NA
CDR3aa: CASSSDYYGYTF
CDR3nt: TGTGCCAGCAGCTCGGACTACTATGGCTACACCTTC

v_gene: TRBV3-1/TRBV3-2
j_gene: TRBJ2-3
abundance: NA
len: 16
d_gene: TRBD2
CDR3aa: CASSRRTGGPADTQYF
CDR3nt: TGTGCCAGCAGCCGTCGGACGGGGGGGCCCGCAGATACGCAGTATTTT

v_gene: TRBV18
j_gene: TRBJ1-1
abundance: NA
len: 14
d_gene: NA
CDR3aa: CASSPGGAVTEAFF
CDR3nt: TGTGCCAGCTCCCCCGGGGGGGCAGTCACTGAAGCTTTCTTT

v_gene: TRBV29-1
j_gene: TRBJ1-2
abundance: NA
len: 13
d_gene: NA
CDR3aa: CSVAEGRKYGYTF
CDR3nt: TGCAGCGTTGCCGAGGGTCGAAAGTATGGCTACACCTTC

v_gene: TRBV14
j_gene: TRBJ2-2
abundance: NA
len: 16
d_gene: NA
CDR3aa: CASSSIAGGRTGELFF
CDR3nt: TGTGCCAGCAGCTCCATAGCAGGAGGGCGTACCGGGGAGCTGTTTTTT

v_gene: TRBV5-6
j_gene: TRBJ1-3
abundance: NA
len: 15
d_gene: TRBD1
CDR3aa: CASSYRGISGNTIYF
CDR3nt: TGTGCCAGCAGCTACAGGGGGATTTCTGGAAACACCATATATTTT

v_gene: TRBV5-1
j_gene: TRBJ1-1
abundance: NA
len: 14
d_gene: TRBD1
CDR3aa: CASSRTGLNTEAFF
CDR3nt: TGCGCCAGCAGCCGGACAGGCCTGAACACTGAAGCTTTCTTT

v_gene: TRBV5-1
j_gene: TRBJ1-1
abundance: NA
len: 14
d_gene: NA
CDR3aa: CASSSRGANTEAFF
CDR3nt: TGCGCCAGCAGCTCCCGAGGAGCGAACACTGAAGCTTTCTTT

v_gene: TRBV6-5
j_gene: TRBJ2-7
abundance: NA
len: 14
d_gene: TRBD2
CDR3aa: CASSSSGRAPEQYF
CDR3nt: TGTGCCAGCAGTAGCAGCGGGAGGGCCCCCGAGCAGTACTTC

v_gene: TRBV19
j_gene: TRBJ1-5
abundance: NA
len: 16
d_gene: NA
CDR3aa: CASSDGGMRGNQPQHF
CDR3nt: TGTGCCAGTAGTGACGGGGGGATGAGGGGCAATCAGCCCCAGCATTTT

v_gene: TRBV4-1
j_gene: TRBJ2-3
abundance: NA
len: 15
d_gene: TRBD1
CDR3aa: CASSHGQAGTDTQYF
CDR3nt: TGCGCCAGCAGCCATGGACAGGCTGGCACAGATACGCAGTATTTT

v_gene: TRBV5-5
j_gene: TRBJ1-3
abundance: NA
len: 15
d_gene: TRBD1
CDR3aa: CASSFRQGSGNTIYF
CDR3nt: TGTGCCAGCAGCTTTCGACAGGGATCTGGAAACACCATATATTTT

v_gene: TRBV30
j_gene: TRBJ1-5
abundance: NA
len: 14
d_gene: TRBD1
CDR3aa: CAWSHRGSNQPQHF
CDR3nt: TGTGCCTGGAGTCACAGGGGAAGCAATCAGCCCCAGCATTTT

v_gene: TRBV28
j_gene: TRBJ1-4
abundance: NA
len: 15
d_gene: TRBD1
CDR3aa: CASSSSGGANEKLFF
CDR3nt: TGTGCCAGCAGTTCGTCAGGGGGTGCTAATGAAAAACTGTTTTTT

v_gene: TRBV10-3
j_gene: TRBJ2-7
abundance: NA
len: 15
d_gene: NA
CDR3aa: CAISEGGSSSYEQYF
CDR3nt: TGTGCCATCAGTGAGGGGGGCAGTTCTTCCTACGAGCAGTACTTC

v_gene: TRBV5-1
j_gene: TRBJ2-7
abundance: NA
len: 14
d_gene: NA
CDR3aa: CASSLTSSSYDKYF
CDR3nt: TGCGCCAGCAGCTTGACGTCGAGCTCCTACGATAAGTACTTC

v_gene: TRBV5-4
j_gene: TRBJ2-3
abundance: NA
len: 17
d_gene: TRBD2
CDR3aa: CASSTGLAGDKKDTQYF
CDR3nt: TGTGCCAGCAGCACGGGACTAGCGGGGGATAAGAAAGATACGCAGTATTTT

v_gene: TRBV6-5
j_gene: TRBJ2-7
abundance: NA
len: 14
d_gene: TRBD1
CDR3aa: CASSFDRVQSEQYF
CDR3nt: TGTGCCAGCAGTTTTGACAGGGTACAGAGCGAGCAGTACTTC

v_gene: TRBV5-8
j_gene: TRBJ1-2
abundance: NA
len: 13
d_gene: TRBD1
CDR3aa: CASSVDRIYGYTF
CDR3nt: TGTGCCAGCAGCGTGGACAGGATCTATGGCTACACCTTC

v_gene: TRBV5-1
j_gene: TRBJ2-1
abundance: few
len: 16
d_gene: NA
CDR3aa: CASSPLYRVPYNEQFF
CDR3nt: TGCGCCAGCAGCCCACTTTACAGGGTGCCCTACAATGAGCAGTTCTTC

v_gene: TRBV28
j_gene: TRBJ1-2
abundance: few
len: 12
d_gene: TRBD1
CDR3aa: CASRDRVGGYTF
CDR3nt: TGTGCCAGCAGGGACAGGGTCGGAGGCTACACCTTC